This T cell receptor beta chain was retrieved from a study of a mutant IDH1 vaccine in newly diagnosed glioma. Study details: At week 47 came visit V13, while visit V12 had come at week 35.

With regard to this clone: Antigen: not known.

Time point meaning: week 47, end of study. Each vaccine dose was 300 ug of mutant IDH1 20-mer peptide, with topical imiquimod. Each astrocytoma in the donors was new, WHO grade 3 or 4, IDH1-mutant and ATRX-lost. Assay: immunoSEQ multiplex PCR; the TCRdb copy retains only in-frame clones and omits some. Here the sample spans 84,000 or so clones, approximately 75% being singletons. This CDR3 contains 14 residues. The germline gives CDR1 MNHEY, CDR2 SMNVEV (reference sequence). The germline V and J ends were trimmed by 3 bases and 1 base, with 9 bases remaining between them. This sequence originates from a man aged 35 to 55 with glioma. The sample was PBMCs, taken from a glioma patient whose treatment included an IDH1 peptide vaccine. V and J are TRBV27 and TRBJ1-1; D gene uncertain. CDR3 residues: CASSFGVRNTEAFF. The DNA of the CDR3 is TGTGCCAGCAGTTTCGGGGTGAGGAACACTGAAGCTTTCTTT.